A single sample gave rise to the 22 T cell receptor beta chains below, sequenced in a study of identical twins. TCRdb ran MiXCR on the 5' RACE reads and lists one entry per CDR3 protein. This sample has about 790,000 distinct CDR3 sequences, with about 20% found just once. These records were also assigned to another study, of T cells expressing NK-cell markers.

Input material: PBMCs. These receptors came from a woman aged 18-29 years in good health.

V and J are TRBV20-1 and TRBJ2-2; no reliable D call. Germline V gene data show CDR1 as DFQATT and CDR2 as SNEGSKA (reference sequence). V lost 6 bases to trimming and J lost 6 bases, with 11 bases between them. CDR3 size: 12 residues. CDR3 DNA sequence: TGCAGTGCCACCGTCCGGGCCGGGGAGCTGTTTTTT. Its translation: CSATVRAGELFF.

The chain is built from TRBV5-1 and TRBJ1-1; TRBD1 matches 10 bases. J lost 4 bases, V lost 4 bases, and 7 bases had no gene match. CDR3 length: 15 residues. CDR1 SGHRS and CDR2 YFSETQ come from the germline V gene. The CDR3: CASSEPGQGSTEAFF. In DNA form, the CDR3 reads TGCGCCAGCAGCGAACCGGGACAGGGGTCCACTGAAGCTTTCTTT.

V gene TRBV3-1 combines with J gene TRBJ2-1; 8 nucleotides line up with TRBD1. The CDR3 is made up of 18 amino acids. After removal of 0 bases from V and 2 bases from J, the junction contained 9 bases not matched to a gene. From germline, CDR1 is LGHDT and CDR2 YNNKEL (reference sequence). The CDR3 region is CASSQEEDREFPYNEQFF. CDR3 DNA: TGTGCCAGCAGCCAAGAGGAGGACAGGGAGTTCCCCTACAATGAGCAGTTCTTC.

In this sample, this clonotype turned up a few times. The chain employs TRBV5-1 and TRBJ2-5; 11 nucleotides match TRBD2. CDR1 and CDR2 (germline): SGHRS, YFSETQ. CDR3 length equals 16 residues. The V gene end was trimmed by 5 bases and the J gene end by 5 bases; junction bases not matched to a gene: 11. CDR3 residues: CASRGDSGGARETQYF. CDR3 sequence (DNA): TGCGCCAGCAGGGGAGATAGCGGGGGGGCCCGGGAGACCCAGTACTTC.

This chain joins TRBV20-1 and TRBJ2-5; D gene uncertain. Germline V gives CDR1 DFQATT, CDR2 SNEGSKA (reference sequence). Trimming shortened V by 3 bases and J by 2 bases, and 10 bases separated the two germline ends. The CDR3 contains 13 residues. CDR3 DNA sequence: TGCAGTGCTAGTTCCCAGGAGCAAGAGACCCAGTACTTC. Amino acids: CSASSQEQETQYF.

This clonotype was seen a few times. This CDR3 reads CASSDRGGGYTF. The CDR3 region has the DNA TGTGCCAGCAGCGACCGTGGGGGAGGCTACACCTTC. The J gene is TRBJ1-2, the V gene TRBV11-2, with TRBD1 as a possible D gene (5 bases). V shed 5 bases and J shed 8 bases, with 12 bases lying between them. Looked up from germline, CDR1 is SGHAT and CDR2 is FQNNGV. There are 12 residues in the CDR3.

This clonotype has only a few counts. The chain employs TRBV20-1 and TRBJ1-5, with unresolved D. Germline CDR1 reads DFQATT; CDR2 reads SNEGSKA (reference sequence). V lost 3 bases and J lost 6, with 12 bases in between. This CDR3 comprises 13 residues. The CDR3: CSASGQATQPQHF. The CDR3 DNA is TGCAGTGCTAGTGGCCAAGCGACTCAGCCCCAGCATTTT.

This clonotype was counted a few times. The CDR3 nucleotides read TGTGCCAGCAGTTTAGGAAATAGCTTGGGTACGCAGTATTTT. Protein product: CASSLGNSLGTQYF. The chain couples TRBV12-3 or TRBV12-4 to TRBJ2-3; D gene uncertain. The CDR3 has 14 amino acids. V was shortened by 1 base and J by 8 bases, with 13 bases between the two germline ends.

The table lists this clonotype with a few counts. The chain has TRBV29-1 and TRBJ1-1; the D is unclear. The germline CDR1 and CDR2 sequences are SQVTM and ANQGSEA. This CDR3 is built from 12 residues. Trimming left V 3 bases short and J 3 bases short, with 8 bases between. The CDR3 DNA is TGCAGCGTTGAGTCACGCGACACTGAAGCTTTCTTT. Residues: CSVESRDTEAFF.

The chain joins TRBV4-3 to TRBJ2-3, with D possibly TRBD2 on 5 matching bases. The V gene lost 4 bases and the J gene lost 2 bases, with 10 bases spanning the gap. Germline V gene data show CDR1 as LGHNA and CDR2 as YSLEER. CDR3 length: 14 amino acids. CDR3 coding DNA: TGCGCCAGCAGCCGGGGAGTCGTCACAGATACGCAGTATTTT. Translation: CASSRGVVTDTQYF.

This clonotype was picked up a small number of times. The V gene is TRBV20-1, the J gene TRBJ2-7; D might be TRBD1 (6 bases). Germline values: CDR1 DFQATT, CDR2 SNEGSKA (reference sequence). V gave up 1 base and J gave up 6 bases, with 22 bases separating them. The CDR3 is 16 amino acids. The CDR3 loop reads CSARVRGGKLGSEQYF. CDR3 DNA: TGCAGTGCTAGAGTTCGAGGGGGAAAGTTAGGCTCCGAGCAGTACTTC.

The genes are TRBV20-1 and TRBJ1-1, with D possibly TRBD1 on 6 matching bases. Looked up from germline, CDR1 is DFQATT and CDR2 is SNEGSKA (reference sequence). Trimming stripped 3 bases from V and 5 bases from J, with 13 bases between. There are 13 residues in the CDR3. The CDR3 DNA reads TGCAGTGCTAGGGCGGGGGCGAGAACTGAAGCTTTCTTT. It specifies CSARAGARTEAFF.

The CDR3 loop is CSATRAYEAFF. The CDR3 DNA sequence: TGCAGCGCCACACGGGCGTATGAAGCTTTCTTT. This chain uses TRBV29-1 with TRBJ1-1; no reliable D call. V lost 7 bases, J lost 7 bases, and 13 bases lay in between. This CDR3 has 11 amino acids. Germline CDR1 and CDR2: SQVTM and ANQGSEA.

The rearrangement links TRBV12-3 or TRBV12-4 to TRBJ1-4; tentative D call: TRBD1 (6 bases). The V and J ends lost 5 bases and 3 bases respectively, with 13 bases between them. The length of the CDR3 is 15 residues. CDR3 coding DNA: TGTGCCAGCAGTCGACAGGATTTGGCTAATGAAAAACTGTTTTTT. This gives the protein CASSRQDLANEKLFF.

The rearrangement links TRBV15 to TRBJ2-7; no clear D gene. V shed 5 bases and J shed 2 bases, with 13 bases lying between them. The CDR3 has 14 amino acids. The germline CDR1 and CDR2 sequences are LNHNV and YYDKDF (reference sequence). CDR3 nucleotide sequence: TGTGCCACCAGCCGTCAGGATTTACCCTACGAGCAGTACTTC. As protein: CATSRQDLPYEQYF.

This clonotype came up a few times. The chain recombines TRBV12-3 or TRBV12-4 with TRBJ1-6, with D possibly being TRBD1 (6 bases). This CDR3 is 13 amino acids long. Deletions cut 3 bases from V and 7 bases from J, with 7 bases between. The CDR3: CASSFQGNSPLHF. The CDR3 DNA reads as TGTGCCAGCAGTTTCCAGGGGAATTCACCCCTCCACTTT.

The V call is TRBV11-1, the J call TRBJ2-1; weak D call: TRBD1 (6 bases). This CDR3 spans 20 amino acids. The germline CDR1 and CDR2 sequences are SGHAT and FQDESV (reference sequence). V was cut by 6 bases and J by 0 bases, with 27 bases left in between. CDR3 residues: CASRGDNPDIGYHSYNEQFF. In DNA, the CDR3 is TGTGCCAGCAGAGGGGACAACCCTGACATCGGTTACCACTCCTACAATGAGCAGTTCTTC. Complete variable domain (other parts from reference TRBV11-1 and TRBJ2-1): EAEVAQSPRYKITEKSQAVAFWCDPISGHATLYWYRQILGQGPELLVQFQDESVVDDSQLPKDRFSAERLKGVDSTLKIQPAELGDSAMYLCASRGDNPDIGYHSYNEQFFGPGTRLTVL.

The sample holds a few counts of this clonotype. The gene calls are TRBV27 and TRBJ1-2; maybe TRBD1 (6 bases). The CDR3 totals 14 residues. The germline CDR1 and CDR2 sequences are MNHEY and SMNVEV (reference sequence). V was trimmed by 3 bases and J by 6 bases, leaving 14 bases between them. The chain's CDR3 is CASSLIQGHNGYTF. The CDR3 region has the DNA TGTGCCAGCAGTTTGATACAGGGTCATAATGGCTACACCTTC.

This clonotype was picked up many times. CDR3 in amino acids: CSVADGISSYNEQFF. For the CDR3, the DNA is TGCAGCGTTGCCGACGGGATTAGCTCCTACAATGAGCAGTTCTTC. The chain employs TRBV29-1 and TRBJ2-1, with D possibly being TRBD2 (5 bases). Trimming removed 4 bases at V and 0 bases at J, with 13 bases between. Germline assignment: CDR1 SQVTM and CDR2 ANQGSEA. The CDR3 length is 15 residues.

This chain connects TRBV2 to TRBJ1-4; D perhaps matches TRBD1 (5 bases). V gave up 2 bases and J gave up 4 bases, with 8 bases separating them. CDR1 SNHLY and CDR2 FYNNEI come from the germline V gene. The CDR3 is made up of 14 amino acids. CDR3 region: CASSESGINEKLFF. In DNA form, the CDR3 reads TGTGCCAGCAGTGAATCAGGGATTAATGAAAAACTGTTTTTT.

This clonotype occurred a few times. The chain recombines TRBV5-5 with TRBJ2-5; D gene ambiguous. Trimming left V 4 bases short and J 1 base short, with 11 bases between. Germline loops: CDR1 SGHKS, CDR2 YYEKEE (reference sequence). The CDR3 loop spans 14 amino acids. The CDR3 nucleotides read TGTGCCAGCAGCCCTCTAACGACCCAAGAGACCCAGTACTTC. Translated, it gives CASSPLTTQETQYF.

The chain joins TRBV10-3 to TRBJ2-2; D might be TRBD1 (5 bases). With 2 bases removed from V and 3 bases from J, the gap between germline ends came to 10 bases. Germline V gives CDR1 ENHRY, CDR2 SYGVKD. This CDR3 is 15 amino acids long. This chain's CDR3 is CAISEEGAHTGELFF. The CDR3, as DNA: TGTGCCATCAGTGAGGAAGGGGCACACACCGGGGAGCTGTTTTTT.